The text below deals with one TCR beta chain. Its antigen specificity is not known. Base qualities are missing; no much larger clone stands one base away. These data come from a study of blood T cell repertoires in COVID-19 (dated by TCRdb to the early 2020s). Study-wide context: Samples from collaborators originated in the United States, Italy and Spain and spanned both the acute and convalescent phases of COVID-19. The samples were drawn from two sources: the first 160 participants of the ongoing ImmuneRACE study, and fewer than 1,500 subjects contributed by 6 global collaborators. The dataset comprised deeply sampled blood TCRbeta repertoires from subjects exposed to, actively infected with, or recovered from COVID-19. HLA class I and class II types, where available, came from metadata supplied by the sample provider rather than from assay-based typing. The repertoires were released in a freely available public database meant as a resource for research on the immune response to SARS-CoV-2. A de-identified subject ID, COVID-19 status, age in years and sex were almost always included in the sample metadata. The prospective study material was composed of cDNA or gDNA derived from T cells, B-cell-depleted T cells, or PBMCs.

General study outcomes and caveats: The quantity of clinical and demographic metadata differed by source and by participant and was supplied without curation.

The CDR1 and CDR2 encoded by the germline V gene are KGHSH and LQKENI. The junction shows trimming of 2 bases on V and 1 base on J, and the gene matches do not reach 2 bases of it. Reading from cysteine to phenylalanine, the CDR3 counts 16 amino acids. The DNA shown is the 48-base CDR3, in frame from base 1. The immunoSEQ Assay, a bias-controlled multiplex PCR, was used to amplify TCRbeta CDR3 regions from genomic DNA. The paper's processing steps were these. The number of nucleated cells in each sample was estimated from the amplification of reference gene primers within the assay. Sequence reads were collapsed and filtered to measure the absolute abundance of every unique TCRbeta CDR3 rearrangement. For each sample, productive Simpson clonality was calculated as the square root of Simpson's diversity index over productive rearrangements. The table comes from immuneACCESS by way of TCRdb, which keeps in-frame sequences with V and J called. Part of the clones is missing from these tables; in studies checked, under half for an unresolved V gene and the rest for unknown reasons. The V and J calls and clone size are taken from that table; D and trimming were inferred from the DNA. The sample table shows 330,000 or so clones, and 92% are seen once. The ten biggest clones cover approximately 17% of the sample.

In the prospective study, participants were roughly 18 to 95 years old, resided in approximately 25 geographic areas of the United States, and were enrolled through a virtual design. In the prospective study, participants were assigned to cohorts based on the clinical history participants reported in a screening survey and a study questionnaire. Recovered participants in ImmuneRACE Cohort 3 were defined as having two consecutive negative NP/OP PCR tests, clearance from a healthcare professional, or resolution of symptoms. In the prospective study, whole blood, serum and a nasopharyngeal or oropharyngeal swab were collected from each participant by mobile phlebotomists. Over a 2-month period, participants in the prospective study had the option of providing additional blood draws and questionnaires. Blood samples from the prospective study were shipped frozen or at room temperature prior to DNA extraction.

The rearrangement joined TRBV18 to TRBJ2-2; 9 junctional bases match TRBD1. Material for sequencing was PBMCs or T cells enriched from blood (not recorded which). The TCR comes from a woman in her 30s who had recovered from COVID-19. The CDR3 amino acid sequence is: CASSPMGQGNTGELFF. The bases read TGTGCCAGCTCACCAATGGGACAGGGGAACACCGGGGAGCTGTTTTTT.